What follows is one T cell receptor beta chain and its context. Its antigen is still unknown. Synthesis of cDNA was performed by 5'RACE using 10-nucleotide random UMIs. Via MiXCR, TCRdb re-called the 5' RACE reads, giving one row per CDR3 protein. The sample includes under 90,000 distinct CDR3 sequences, 10% to 13% of them seen just once. V lost 0 bases and J lost 13; bases outside the gene matches: 13. Germline-derived CDR1 and CDR2 are SGHRS and YFSETQ. CDR3 size: 14 residues. Documented time point: longitudinal time-point 1 (baseline). Volunteers attending a blood bank in Maryland, USA, served as healthy controls. This entry comes from a study of neurological immune-mediated disorders. Overall study findings and caveats: Across subjects, no CDR3 amino acid sequence appeared in expanded clones of more than one subject, a finding that suggested private repertoires in all groups.

Sequenced sample: PBMCs. The TCR originated in a man aged 25 to 45 in good health. The chain carries TRBV5-1 and TRBJ2-7; TRBD2 agrees at 7 bases. CDR3 loop: CASSLGSSEGGHYF. CDR3 DNA: TGCGCCAGCAGCTTGGGATCTTCGGAGGGAGGGCACTACTTC.